The present entry profiles one T cell receptor beta chain with its context. Its antigen remains unidentified. Base qualities are missing; no much larger clone stands one base away. To be included, a participant needed at least one PBMC sample from before ART initiation plus at least two post-ART samples. Every participant with HIV received treatment in the United States of America. Before DNA extraction, cryopreserved samples containing about 0.9-10 million PBMC were thawed and washed. At the time of the earliest PBMC sample, participants with HIV were aged between about 20 and 54 years. PBMC samples from each participant spanned 1-4 timepoints before ART initiation and 2-8 timepoints after ART initiation, with a median of 7 samples. For every participant, serial HIV viral load, CD4+ T-cell count, ART history and demographic data were obtained. A Qiagen kit on a QIAcube was used to extract genomic DNA from unsorted PBMC, with samples processed in batches of 12.

The sample originates from a study of long-term antiretroviral therapy in people with HIV (dated by TCRdb to the early 2020s). With respect to the entire study: The earliest samples were collected about a decade before the 2015 WHO recommendation for immediate ART, when ART was typically delayed until CD4 counts fell. From some 30 adults with confirmed HIV infection, the cohort provided roughly 200 cryopreserved PBMC samples, gathered serially across a mean of around six years (range 1-12). Whether ART initiation and durable HIV suppression were associated with changes in peripheral blood TRB repertoire composition and diversity was tested in a retrospective serial study. Of the roughly 27 participants with HIV, 10 to 11 were female. Test extractions of a monoclonal T-cell line alongside approximately 34 polyclonal samples showed no cross-contamination during QIAcube processing.

Here is what the overall study found, with its caveats: Samples dated from the mid-2000s to the late 2010s, and the ART regimens used may be less effective than current ones. Because pre-ART samples had limited cell numbers, profiling was done on unsorted PBMC rather than on sorted CD4+ and CD8+ T cells. Compared with controls, HIV repertoires had narrower CDR3 length ranges, and the network structure pointed to an antigen-experienced repertoire that shifted only slightly toward naive after ART. Inferences about post-ART repertoire changes were limited because no data were available on ART adherence, viral resistance or therapy changes. Owing to limited PBMC availability, only the TCR beta chain was sequenced, without alpha chain pairing. The repertoire was dominated across all time points by expanded TRB clones identified before ART initiation, although this dominance was seen to fluctuate and to decrease in many PLHIV after ART. ART initiation was associated with a significant increase in TRB diversity, but diversity stayed significantly below transplant donor controls even after long-term ART.

The junction shows trimming of 6 bases on V and 1 base on J, plus 19 bases between the germline ends. From the cysteine up to the phenylalanine, the CDR3 has a length of 16 residues. Of all the DNA, just the CDR3 is kept, 48 bases in frame from base 1. The germline V gene (reference sequence) specifies MNHEY as CDR1 and SMNVEV as CDR2. Sequencing of the TRB variable region was done with the immunoSEQ hsTCRB v3.0 assay at survey level resolution. A depth of roughly 35,000-50,000 T-cell genomes per sample was targeted for TRB sequencing. Pooled TRB libraries were sequenced on an Illumina MiSeq with a v3 150-cycle kit. Per the source publication's procedure: Analysis of repertoires was carried out in R inside a reproducible Nextflow workflow spanning QC, data transformation and analysis. Custom analyses were implemented in LymphoSeq2, an R package for AIRR-Seq data exploration. A handful of samples yielding fewer than 5000 total TRB sequences were excluded, leaving 188 analyzed HIV repertoires. Among the approximately 190 HIV repertoires that were kept, 59 were collected before ART initiation and 120 to 140 were collected after ART initiation. Repertoires were downsampled to 5000 TRB nucleotide sequences, and summary statistics were averaged over 100 downsampling iterations. The analysis kept only TRB sequences whose CDR3 regions were at least seven amino acids long. Diversity was measured with a Shannon entropy-derived clonality score and the Gini coefficient. In the repertoire networks, any two of the top 5000 CDR3 amino acid sequences were connected whenever the two sequences differed by an edit distance of one. GLIPH2 predicted antigen specificity groups and MHC restriction for TRB CDR3 amino acid sequences. To flag known CMV, EBV, HIV or tissue antigen associations, CDR3 amino acid sequences were matched against VDJdb and McPAS-TCR. Pre-ART, post-ART and control groups were compared with Wilcoxon signed-rank tests and Holm-Bonferroni correction. In its TCRdb copy, this immuneACCESS table keeps in-frame sequences only and misses some clones. Where compared with another copy, unresolved V genes explain less than half of these, and the others have no known cause. That table supplies the V and J calls and clone size; D and trimming were determined from the DNA. The sample table contains fewer than 30,000 clones; only one count was recorded for about 80% of them. The ten largest clones take up approximately 5.1% of the sample.

The material sequenced was unsorted PBMCs, taken 0.7 years before starting antiretroviral therapy. This receptor was identified in a man aged 25-40 years with HIV. The chain employs TRBV27 and TRBJ2-7; no D gene call is confident. This receptor carries the CDR3 CASRPWGRRSSYEQYF. The bases read TGTGCCAGCAGGCCCTGGGGAAGGAGATCTTCCTACGAGCAGTACTTC.